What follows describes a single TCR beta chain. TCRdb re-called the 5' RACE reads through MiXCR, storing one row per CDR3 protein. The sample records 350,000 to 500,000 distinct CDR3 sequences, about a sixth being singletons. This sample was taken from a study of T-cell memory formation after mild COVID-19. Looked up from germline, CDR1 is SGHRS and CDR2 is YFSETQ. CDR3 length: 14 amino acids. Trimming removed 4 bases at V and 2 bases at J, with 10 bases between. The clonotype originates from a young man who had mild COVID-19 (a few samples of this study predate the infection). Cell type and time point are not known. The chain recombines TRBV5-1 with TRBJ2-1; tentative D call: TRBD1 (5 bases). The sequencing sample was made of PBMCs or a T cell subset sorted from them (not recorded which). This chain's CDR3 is CASSRPGTYNEQFF. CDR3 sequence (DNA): TGCGCCAGCAGCCGGCCAGGGACCTACAATGAGCAGTTCTTC.